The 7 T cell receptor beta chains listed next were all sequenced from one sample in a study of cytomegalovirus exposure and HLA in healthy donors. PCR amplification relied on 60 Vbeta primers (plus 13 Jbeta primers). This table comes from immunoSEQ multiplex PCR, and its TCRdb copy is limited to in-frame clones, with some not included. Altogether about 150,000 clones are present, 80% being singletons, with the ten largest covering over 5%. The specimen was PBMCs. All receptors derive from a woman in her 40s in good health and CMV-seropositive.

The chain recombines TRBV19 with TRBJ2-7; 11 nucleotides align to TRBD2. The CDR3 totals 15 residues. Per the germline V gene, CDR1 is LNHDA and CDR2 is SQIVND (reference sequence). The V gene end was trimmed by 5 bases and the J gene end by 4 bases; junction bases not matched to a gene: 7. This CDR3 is CASSEPSGRHYEQYF. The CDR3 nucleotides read TGTGCCAGTAGTGAGCCTAGCGGGAGGCATTACGAGCAGTACTTC.

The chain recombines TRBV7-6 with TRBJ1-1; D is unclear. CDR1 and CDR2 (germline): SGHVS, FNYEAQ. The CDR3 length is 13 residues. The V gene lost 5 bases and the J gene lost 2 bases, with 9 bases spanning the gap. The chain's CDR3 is CASSPNSNTEAFF. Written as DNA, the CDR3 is TGTGCCAGCAGCCCAAACAGCAACACTGAAGCTTTCTTT.

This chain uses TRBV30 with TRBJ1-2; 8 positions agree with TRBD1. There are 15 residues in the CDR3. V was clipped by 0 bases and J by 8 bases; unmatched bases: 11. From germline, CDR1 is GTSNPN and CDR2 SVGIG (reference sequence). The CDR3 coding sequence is TGTGCCTGGAGTGTACGCGCAGGGGGCTTGGGAGGCTACACCTTC. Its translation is CAWSVRAGGLGGYTF.

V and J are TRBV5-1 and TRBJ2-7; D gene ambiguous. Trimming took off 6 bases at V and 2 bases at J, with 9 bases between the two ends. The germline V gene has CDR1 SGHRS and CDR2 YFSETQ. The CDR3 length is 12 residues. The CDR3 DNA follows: TGCGCCAGCATAAGCTCCACCTACGAGCAGTACTTC. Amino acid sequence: CASISSTYEQYF.

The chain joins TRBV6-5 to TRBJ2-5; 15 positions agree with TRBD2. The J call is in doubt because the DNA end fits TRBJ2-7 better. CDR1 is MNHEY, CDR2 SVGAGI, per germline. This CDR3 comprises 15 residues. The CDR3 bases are TGTGCCAGCAGCCTCGGACTAGCGGGAGGGTACGAGCAGTACTTC. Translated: CASSLGLAGGYEQYF.

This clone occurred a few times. The CDR3 DNA reads as TGCGCCAGCAGCTTGGTGGTTCTACCCTACGAGCAGTACTTC. This codes for CASSLVVLPYEQYF. V gene TRBV5-1 combines with J gene TRBJ2-7; D unresolved. Trimming stripped 0 bases from V and 2 bases from J, with 9 bases between. CDR1 is SGHRS, CDR2 YFSETQ, per germline. The CDR3 has 14 amino acids.

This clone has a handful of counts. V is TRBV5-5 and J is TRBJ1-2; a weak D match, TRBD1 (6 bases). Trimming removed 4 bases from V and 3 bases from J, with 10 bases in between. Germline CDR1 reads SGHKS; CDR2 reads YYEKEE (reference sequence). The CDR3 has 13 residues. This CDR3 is CASSPRQDYGYTF. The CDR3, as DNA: TGTGCCAGCAGCCCTAGACAGGACTATGGCTACACCTTC.